The text below deals with one TCR beta chain. As processed by the authors: Amplifying reference gene primers gave estimates of nucleated cell counts. Here immunoSEQ multiplex PCR was the method, and the copy in TCRdb shows in-frame clones only, minus some. That table supplies the V and J calls and clone size; D and trimming were determined from the DNA. Of around 160,000 clones listed, 80% were seen once; the top ten hold approximately 12%. The sample belongs to a study of blood T cell repertoires in COVID-19. Across the study: Both acute and convalescent COVID-19 samples were obtained from the United States, Italy and Spain.

Trimming shortened V by 0 bases and J by 9 bases, and 6 bases separated the two germline ends. CDR1 is DFQATT and CDR2 is SNEGSKA in the germline V gene (reference sequence). The CDR3 covers 11 residues. This clonotype was sampled from a man between 60 and 75 years old with active or convalescent COVID-19. V is TRBV20-1 and J is TRBJ2-1; D remains ambiguous. The specimen was peripheral blood. The CDR3 coding sequence is TGCAGTGCTAGAGAGCGGCTTGAGCAGTTCTTC. Translated: CSARERLEQFF.